The present entry profiles one T cell receptor beta chain with its context. What it recognizes is unknown. These data originate in a study of identical twins. Findings of the study overall: Twins' excess sharing was less marked for out-of-frame beta sequences.

Each CDR3 protein is one row after TCRdb ran MiXCR on the 5' RACE reads. The data show over 200,000 distinct CDR3 sequences, 6.5% seen once. The trim removed 1 base at V and 6 bases at J, leaving 5 bases unmatched. The germline V gene has CDR1 SQVTM and CDR2 ANQGSEA. The CDR3 loop spans 14 amino acids. The same data also went into a second study, on T cells expressing NK-cell markers. That work states: All TCR beta repertoires analysed originated from sorted CD3+CD56+NKG2C+, CD3+CD56+NKG2C- and CD3+CD56-NKG2C+ T cells. With an anti-gamma-delta TCR antibody, sorting in several experiments was kept to alpha-beta TCR T cells.

Sequencing was done on a sample of CD8+ T cells sorted from blood. The receptor was isolated from a woman aged 18-29 years in good health. The V gene is TRBV29-1, the J gene TRBJ1-2; the match to TRBD1 covers 10 bases. DNA for the CDR3: TGCAGCGTTGAAGGCGGGACAGGGGCGGATGGCTACACCTTC. It is translated as CSVEGGTGADGYTF.